These 15 T cell receptor beta chains were sequenced from one sample in a study of post-analysis software for immune sequencing data (dated by TCRdb to between 2014 and 2017). Broader findings and caveats from the paper: Patients showed significantly higher frequencies than controls for roughly five TRBV segments, among them TRBV5-6, TRBV5-1 and TRBV20-1.

These receptors have no identified antigens. Libraries were constructed by PCR. Sequencer: Illumina HiSeq 2500. To reduce PCR and sequencing biases, unique molecular identifiers were incorporated into the TCR beta cDNA libraries. TCRdb itself trimmed the public reads at Q25 with fastp, ran MiXCR and retained productive beta chains. Each CDR3 protein appears once, grouped with its most common genes and DNA. This sample lists roughly 600,000 distinct CDR3 sequences; around 40% were detected once. In total, the top ten clones hold 1.7% of the sample. The sequenced material came from blood. All receptors derive from a girl between 5 and 17 years old with multiple sclerosis.

This clonotype was found a few times. J is TRBJ2-1 and V is TRBV4-2; 15 bases agree with TRBD2. The CDR3 has 16 amino acids. With V trimmed by 3 bases and J by 7 bases, 4 bases remained unmatched. Germline V gene lookup returns CDR1 LGHNA and CDR2 YNFKEQ. DNA of the CDR3: TGTGCCAGCAGCCAGTCAGGACTAGCGGGAGGGAATGAGCAGTTCTTC. Encoded protein: CASSQSGLAGGNEQFF.

Judged by abundance, this clonotype is medium-sized (0.01 to 0.1%). The chain couples TRBV7-9 to TRBJ2-1; D might be TRBD2 (6 bases). The germline gives CDR1 SEHNR, CDR2 FQNEAQ (reference sequence). The CDR3 sequence is 16 residues long. Trimming removed 5 bases from V and 4 bases from J, with 18 bases in between. CDR3 in DNA: TGTGCCAGCAGCACGGGGACTCTTGCCAGATACAATGAGCAGTTCTTC. Protein product: CASSTGTLARYNEQFF.

This chain uses TRBV27 with TRBJ2-7; unclear D gene. The J call may be wrong; the DNA end is better matched by TRBJ2-5. The CDR3 covers 12 residues. Germline V CDR1 and CDR2: MNHEY, SMNVEV (reference sequence). The DNA for the CDR3 is TGTGCCAGCAGTTTCCGCCCCGAGACCCAGTACTTC. Its protein is CASSFRPETQYF.

This clonotype has ten or more counts. V and J are TRBV5-1 and TRBJ2-5; maybe TRBD1 (6 bases). This CDR3 is built from 15 residues. Germline V gives CDR1 SGHRS, CDR2 YFSETQ. V lost 6 bases and J lost 0, with 15 bases in between. The CDR3 protein is CASTVPSGDQETQYF. The CDR3 DNA is TGCGCCAGCACGGTTCCCTCAGGGGACCAAGAGACCCAGTACTTC. Complete variable domain (other parts from reference TRBV5-1 and TRBJ2-5): KAGVTQTPRYLIKTRGQQVTLSCSPISGHRSVSWYQQTPGQGLQFLFEYFSETQRNKGNFPGRFSGRQFSNSRSEMNVSTLELGDSALYLCASTVPSGDQETQYFGPGTRLLVL.

This clonotype was seen a single time. One junction end does not reproduce the germline sequence, and a read error may be involved. The chain couples TRBV2 to TRBJ2-3, with D possibly being TRBD2 (5 bases). This CDR3 is 13 amino acids long. Germline CDR1 reads SNHLY; CDR2 reads FYNNEI. The DNA for the CDR3 is TGTGCCATCAGTGCGGGTACCACAGATACGCAGTATTTT. Translation gives CAISAGTTDTQYF.

The CDR3 nucleotides are TGTGCCAGCAGCTTAAAGGGGATTAGGGGCTACACCTTC. Its translation is CASSLKGIRGYTF. The rearrangement joins TRBV7-2 to TRBJ1-2; a possible D gene is TRBD1 (5 bases). Looked up from germline, CDR1 is SGHTA and CDR2 is FQGNSA. Deletions cut 2 bases from V and 8 bases from J, with 12 bases between. CDR3 length: 13 amino acids.

In this sample, this clonotype turned up a few times. The chain links TRBV13 to TRBJ2-5; TRBD2 is a possible D gene (6 bases). Germline CDR1 is PRHDT and CDR2 is FYEKMQ (reference sequence). Trimming removed 1 base at V and 5 bases at J, with 20 bases between. CDR3 size: 17 residues. CDR3: CASSLARGGREWETQYF. CDR3 DNA sequence: TGTGCCAGCAGCTTAGCCCGGGGAGGCAGGGAATGGGAGACCCAGTACTTC.

CDR3 nucleotides: TGTGCCAGCTACGCTAGCGGGAGGGGCTTGACCTACGAGCAGTACTTC. It translates to CASYASGRGLTYEQYF. The V call is TRBV12-3 or TRBV12-4, the J call TRBJ2-7; 12 nucleotides agree with TRBD2. Germline trimming cut 8 bases from V and 2 bases from J; bases unmatched to any gene: 10. The CDR3 runs 16 residues.

This clonotype was seen more than once but under ten times. The chain combines TRBV24-1 with TRBJ2-5, with 13 bases that match TRBD2. The germline gives CDR1 KGHDR, CDR2 SFDVKD. Unmatched junction bases numbered 6, after V lost 5 bases and J lost 4 bases. The CDR3 has 16 residues. CDR3 protein: CATSAGGLAGRETQYF. The CDR3 nucleotides are TGTGCCACCAGTGCGGGGGGACTAGCGGGGAGAGAGACCCAGTACTTC.

The gene calls are TRBV28 and TRBJ2-7, with 7 bases identical to TRBD2. The length of the CDR3 is 16 residues. V shed 5 bases, J shed 1 base, and the junction held 11 bases outside the gene matches. Germline V gene data show CDR1 as MDHEN and CDR2 as SYDVKM. The CDR3 region has the DNA TGTGCCAGCAGTCCCCGGGGTAGCGGGCTTTCCTACGAGCAGTACTTC. It yields the protein CASSPRGSGLSYEQYF.

The chain employs TRBV5-1 and TRBJ2-3, with D perhaps matching TRBD1 (5 bases). Deletions cut 0 bases from V and 6 bases from J, with 14 bases between. CDR3 size: 15 residues. Looked up from germline, CDR1 is SGHRS and CDR2 is YFSETQ. The CDR3 DNA follows: TGCGCCAGCAGCTTGGGACAGAGGAGTATGGATACGCAGTATTTT. Translation: CASSLGQRSMDTQYF.

The gene calls are TRBV20-1 and TRBJ1-1, with D possibly being TRBD1 (5 bases). The germline V gene encodes CDR1 DFQATT and CDR2 SNEGSKA (reference sequence). The CDR3 sequence is 11 residues long. The chain's CDR3 is CSPQGNTEAFF. The CDR3 DNA reads as TGCAGCCCTCAGGGAAACACTGAAGCTTTCTTT.

This clonotype has just a few counts. V usage is TRBV6-2 or TRBV6-3 and J usage is TRBJ2-7; D unresolved. Germline values: CDR1 MNHEY, CDR2 SVGEGT. The CDR3 extends over 14 amino acids. V was pared by 6 bases and J by 1 base, with 13 bases between. The CDR3 is CASSPSQVSYEQYF. In DNA form, the CDR3 reads TGTGCCAGCAGCCCTTCACAAGTTTCCTACGAGCAGTACTTC.

This clonotype was counted a single time. The chain uses TRBV9 and TRBJ2-3, with 8 bases that match TRBD1. The CDR3 has 15 amino acids. V shed 2 bases and J 4 bases; nucleotides not matched to a gene: 6. The germline gives CDR1 SGDLS, CDR2 YYNGEE. CDR3 DNA: TGTGCCAGCAGCGTTACGACAGGGGAGGCAGATACGCAGTATTTT. Translated, it gives CASSVTTGEADTQYF.

A few counts support this clonotype. This chain joins TRBV12-3 or TRBV12-4 and TRBJ2-4, with 13 bases lining up with TRBD2. There are 19 residues in the CDR3. Unmatched junction bases numbered 10, after V lost 5 bases and J lost 0 bases. The CDR3 nucleotides are TGTGCCAGCAGTCTTAATCCCGGGACTAGCGGGGTAGCCAAAAACATTCAGTACTTC. This gives the protein CASSLNPGTSGVAKNIQYF.